What follows describes a single T cell receptor (beta chain). Total RNA, at approximately 3,500 ng, went into every TCR library. Incorporation of UMIs carrying a 6-nucleotide sample barcode was performed by template switching. TCRdb re-called the 5' RACE reads, yielding one record per CDR3 amino acid sequence without DNA. The repertoire table contains around 230,000 distinct CDR3 sequences. This sample was included in a study of monozygotic twins with inflammatory bowel disease. Germline V gene sequence: CDR1 SGDLS, CDR2 YYNGEE. The CDR3 totals 16 residues. The rearrangement uses TRBV9 and TRBJ1-1. The sequence was collected from a human donor with ulcerative colitis or Crohn's disease, or a healthy co-twin of an affected twin (not recorded which). The source material was blood. CDR3 amino acids: CASSVGVSAANTEAFF.